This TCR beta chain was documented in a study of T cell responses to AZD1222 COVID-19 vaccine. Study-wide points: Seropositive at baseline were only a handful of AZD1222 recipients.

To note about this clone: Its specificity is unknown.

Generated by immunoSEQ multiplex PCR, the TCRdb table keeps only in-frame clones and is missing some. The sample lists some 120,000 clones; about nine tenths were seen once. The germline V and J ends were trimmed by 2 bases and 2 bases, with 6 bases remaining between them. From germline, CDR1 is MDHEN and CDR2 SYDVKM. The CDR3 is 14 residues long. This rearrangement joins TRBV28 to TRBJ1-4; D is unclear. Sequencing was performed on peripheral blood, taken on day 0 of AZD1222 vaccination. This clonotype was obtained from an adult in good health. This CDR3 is CASSLGLTNEKLFF. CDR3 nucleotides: TGTGCCAGCAGTTTAGGGCTGACTAATGAAAAACTGTTTTTT.